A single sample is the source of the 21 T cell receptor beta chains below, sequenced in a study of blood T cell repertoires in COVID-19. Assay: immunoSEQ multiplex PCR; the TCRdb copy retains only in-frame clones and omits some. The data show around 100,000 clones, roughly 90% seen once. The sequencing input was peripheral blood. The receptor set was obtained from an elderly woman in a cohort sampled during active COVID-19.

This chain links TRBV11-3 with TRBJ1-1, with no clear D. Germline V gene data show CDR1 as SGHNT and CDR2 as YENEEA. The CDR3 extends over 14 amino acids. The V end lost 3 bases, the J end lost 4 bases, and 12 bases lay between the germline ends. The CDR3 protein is CASSFSGRSTEAFF. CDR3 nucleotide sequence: TGTGCCAGCAGCTTTAGTGGCCGGAGCACTGAAGCTTTCTTT.

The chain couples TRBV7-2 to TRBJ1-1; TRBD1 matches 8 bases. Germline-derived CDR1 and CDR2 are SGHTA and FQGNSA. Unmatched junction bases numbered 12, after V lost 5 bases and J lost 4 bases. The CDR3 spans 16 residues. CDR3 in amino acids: CASSTRQGWLSTEAFF. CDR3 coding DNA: TGTGCCAGCAGCACGCGACAGGGGTGGTTGAGCACTGAAGCTTTCTTT.

CDR3: CASSEGDREVFTF. The CDR3 DNA is TGTGCCAGCAGTGAGGGGGACAGGGAGGTTTTCACCTTC. This chain links TRBV6-1 with TRBJ1-2, with TRBD1 identical over 9 bases. Unmatched junction bases numbered 9, after V lost 3 bases and J lost 13 bases. CDR3 size: 13 residues. Germline V CDR1 and CDR2: MNHNS, SASEGT.

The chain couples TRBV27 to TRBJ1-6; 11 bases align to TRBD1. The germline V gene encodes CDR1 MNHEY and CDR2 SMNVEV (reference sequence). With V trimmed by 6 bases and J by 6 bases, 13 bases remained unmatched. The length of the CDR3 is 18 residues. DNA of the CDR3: TGTGCCAGCAGGCCCATATCCGGGACAGGGGGTTTTAATTCACCCCTCCACTTT. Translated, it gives CASRPISGTGGFNSPLHF.

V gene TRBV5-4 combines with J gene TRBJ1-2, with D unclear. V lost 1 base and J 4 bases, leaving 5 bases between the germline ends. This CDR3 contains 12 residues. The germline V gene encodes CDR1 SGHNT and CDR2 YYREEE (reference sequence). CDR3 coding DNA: TGTGCCAGCAGCTTGTATCCCTATGGCTACACCTTC. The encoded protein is CASSLYPYGYTF.

The CDR3 loop is CATSASSYNEQFF. The CDR3 DNA reads TGTGCCACCTCGGCTAGCTCCTACAATGAGCAGTTCTTC. The J gene is TRBJ2-1, the V gene TRBV15; unclear D gene. The CDR3 is made up of 13 amino acids. The V and J ends lost 8 bases and 0 bases respectively, with 8 bases between them. Germline assignment: CDR1 LNHNV and CDR2 YYDKDF (reference sequence).

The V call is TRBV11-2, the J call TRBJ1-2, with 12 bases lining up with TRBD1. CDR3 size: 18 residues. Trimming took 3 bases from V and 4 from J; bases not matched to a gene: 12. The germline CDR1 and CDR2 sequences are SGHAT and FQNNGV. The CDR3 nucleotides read TGTGCCAGCAGCTTGTTAATCGGGACAGGGGGCCAAGGCTATGGCTACACCTTC. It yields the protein CASSLLIGTGGQGYGYTF.

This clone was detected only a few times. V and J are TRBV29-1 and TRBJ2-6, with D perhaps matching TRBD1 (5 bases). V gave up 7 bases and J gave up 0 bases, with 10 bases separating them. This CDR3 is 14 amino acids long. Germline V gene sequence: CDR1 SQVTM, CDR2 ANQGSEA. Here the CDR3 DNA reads TGCAGCGGGGGCCCGAGCTCTGGGGCCAACGTCCTGACTTTC. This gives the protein CSGGPSSGANVLTF.

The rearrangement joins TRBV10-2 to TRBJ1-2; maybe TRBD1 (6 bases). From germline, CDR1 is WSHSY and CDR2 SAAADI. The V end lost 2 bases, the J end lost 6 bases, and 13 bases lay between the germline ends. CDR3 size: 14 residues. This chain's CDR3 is CASSEATGYDGYTF. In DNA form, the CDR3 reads TGCGCCAGCAGTGAGGCGACAGGTTACGATGGCTACACCTTC.

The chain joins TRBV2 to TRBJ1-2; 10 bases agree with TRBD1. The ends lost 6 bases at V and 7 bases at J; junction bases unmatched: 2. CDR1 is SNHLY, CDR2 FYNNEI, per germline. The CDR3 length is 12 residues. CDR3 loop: CASRGDRGGYTF. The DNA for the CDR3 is TGTGCCAGCAGAGGGGACAGGGGTGGCTACACCTTC.

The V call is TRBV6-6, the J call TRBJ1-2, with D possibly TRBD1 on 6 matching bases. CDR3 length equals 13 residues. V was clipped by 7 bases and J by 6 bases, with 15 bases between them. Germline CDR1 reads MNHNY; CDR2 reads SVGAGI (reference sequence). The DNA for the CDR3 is TGTGCCAGCACCCCGGGAGGGGGGGATGGCTACACCTTC. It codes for CASTPGGGDGYTF.

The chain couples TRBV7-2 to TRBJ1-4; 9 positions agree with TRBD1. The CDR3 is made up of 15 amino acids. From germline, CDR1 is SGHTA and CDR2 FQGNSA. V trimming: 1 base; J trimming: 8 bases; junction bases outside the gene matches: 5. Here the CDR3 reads CASSLVRQGDEKLFF. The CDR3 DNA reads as TGTGCCAGCAGCTTAGTCCGACAGGGGGACGAAAAACTGTTTTTT. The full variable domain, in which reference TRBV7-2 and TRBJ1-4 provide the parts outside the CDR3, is GAGVSQSPSNKVTEKGKDVELRCDPISGHTALYWYRQSLGQGLEFLIYFQGNSAPDKSGLPSDRFSAERTGGSVSTLTIQRTQQEDSAVYLCASSLVRQGDEKLFFGSGTQLSVL.

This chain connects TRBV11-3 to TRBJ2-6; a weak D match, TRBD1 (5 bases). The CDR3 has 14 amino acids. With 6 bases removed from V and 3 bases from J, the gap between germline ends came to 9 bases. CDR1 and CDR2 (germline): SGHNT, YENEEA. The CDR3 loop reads CASSQGSGANVLTF. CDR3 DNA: TGTGCCAGCAGTCAGGGTAGTGGGGCCAACGTCCTGACTTTC.

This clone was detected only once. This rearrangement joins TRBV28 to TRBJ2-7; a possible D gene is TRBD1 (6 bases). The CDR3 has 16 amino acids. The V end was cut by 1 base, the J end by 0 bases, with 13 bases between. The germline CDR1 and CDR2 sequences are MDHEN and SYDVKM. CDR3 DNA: TGTGCCAGCAGTTTATACGGGCAGGGGAGCTCCTACGAGCAGTACTTC. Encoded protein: CASSLYGQGSSYEQYF. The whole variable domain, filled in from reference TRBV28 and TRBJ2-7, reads DVKVTQSSRYLVKRTGEKVFLECVQDMDHENMFWYRQDPGLGLRLIYFSYDVKMKEKGDIPEGYSVSREKKERFSLILESASTNQTSMYLCASSLYGQGSSYEQYFGPGTRLTVT.

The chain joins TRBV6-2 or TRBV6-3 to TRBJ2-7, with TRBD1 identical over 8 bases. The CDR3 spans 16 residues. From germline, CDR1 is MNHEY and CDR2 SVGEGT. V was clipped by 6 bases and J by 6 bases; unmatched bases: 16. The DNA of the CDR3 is TGTGCCAGCAGCCCCACCACGACAGGGGCGAGCTCCGAGCAGTACTTC. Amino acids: CASSPTTTGASSEQYF.

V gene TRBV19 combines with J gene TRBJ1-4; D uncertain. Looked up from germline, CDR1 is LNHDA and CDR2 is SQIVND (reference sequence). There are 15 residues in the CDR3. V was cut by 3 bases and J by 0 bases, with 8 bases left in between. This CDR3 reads CASSMRRSTNEKLFF. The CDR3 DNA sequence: TGTGCCAGTAGTATGCGGCGGTCAACTAATGAAAAACTGTTTTTT. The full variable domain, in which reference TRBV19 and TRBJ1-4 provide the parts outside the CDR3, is DGGITQSPKYLFRKEGQNVTLSCEQNLNHDAMYWYRQDPGQGLRLIYYSQIVNDFQKGDIAEGYSVSREKKESFPLTVTSAQKNPTAFYLCASSMRRSTNEKLFFGSGTQLSVL.

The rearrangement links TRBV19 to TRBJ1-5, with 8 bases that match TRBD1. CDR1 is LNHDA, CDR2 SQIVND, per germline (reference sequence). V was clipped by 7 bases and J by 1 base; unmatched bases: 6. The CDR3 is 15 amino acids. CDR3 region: CASMGQAQSNQPQHF. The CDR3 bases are TGTGCCAGTATGGGACAGGCCCAAAGCAATCAGCCCCAGCATTTT.

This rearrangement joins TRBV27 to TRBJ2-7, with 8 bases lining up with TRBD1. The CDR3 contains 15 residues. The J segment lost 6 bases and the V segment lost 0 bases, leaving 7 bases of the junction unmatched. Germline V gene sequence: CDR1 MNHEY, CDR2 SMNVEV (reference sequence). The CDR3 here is CASSLSPRGLGEQYF. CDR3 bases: TGTGCCAGCAGTTTATCCCCCAGGGGGCTCGGCGAGCAGTACTTC.

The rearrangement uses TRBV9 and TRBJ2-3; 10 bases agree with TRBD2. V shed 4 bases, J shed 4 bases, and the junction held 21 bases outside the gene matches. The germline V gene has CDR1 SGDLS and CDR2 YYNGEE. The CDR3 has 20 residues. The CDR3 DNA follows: TGTGCCAGCAGCCAACCCATAAAGCGGGGGGGCCTTAATTCCCCAGATACGCAGTATTTT. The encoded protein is CASSQPIKRGGLNSPDTQYF.

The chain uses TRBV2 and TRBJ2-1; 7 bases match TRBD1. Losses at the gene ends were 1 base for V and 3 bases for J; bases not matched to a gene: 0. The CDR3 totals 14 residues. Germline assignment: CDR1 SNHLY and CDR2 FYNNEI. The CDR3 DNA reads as TGTGCCAGCAGTGAAGGGACAGGCTACAATGAGCAGTTCTTC. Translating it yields CASSEGTGYNEQFF. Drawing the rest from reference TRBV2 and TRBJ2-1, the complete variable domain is EPEVTQTPSHQVTQMGQEVILRCVPISNHLYFYWYRQILGQKVEFLVSFYNNEISEKSEIFDDQFSVERPDGSNFTLKIRSTKLEDSAMYFCASSEGTGYNEQFFGPGTRLTVL.

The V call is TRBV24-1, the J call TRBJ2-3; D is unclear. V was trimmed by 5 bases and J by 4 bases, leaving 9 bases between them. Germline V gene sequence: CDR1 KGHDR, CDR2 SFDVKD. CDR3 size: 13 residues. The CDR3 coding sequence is TGTGCCACCAGTGGCAGTTACGCAGATACGCAGTATTTT. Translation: CATSGSYADTQYF.